The 20 T cell receptor beta chains given below trace back to one sample, sequenced in a study of T cell changes during pregnancy in multiple sclerosis. TCRdb keeps only in-frame clones here, not all; method: immunoSEQ multiplex PCR. Of some 70,000 clones in the sample, around 92% were seen once. This specimen consisted of CD8+ T cells from peripheral blood mononuclear cells, obtained in the third trimester of pregnancy. The receptors derive from a female donor in good health, enrolled as a control in a pregnancy study.

The chain joins TRBV5-6 to TRBJ2-7; unclear D gene. Looked up from germline, CDR1 is SGHDT and CDR2 is YYEEEE. The V and J ends lost 1 base and 5 bases respectively, with 10 bases between them. The CDR3 spans 13 residues. The CDR3 here is CASSLIGDDEQYF. The CDR3 coding sequence is TGTGCCAGCAGCTTGATTGGAGATGACGAGCAGTACTTC.

V is TRBV29-1 and J is TRBJ2-3, with 7 bases lining up with TRBD2. The CDR3 contains 15 residues. Germline V gene lookup returns CDR1 SQVTM and CDR2 ANQGSEA. V trimming: 0 bases; J trimming: 2 bases; junction bases outside the gene matches: 5. CDR3 sequence: CSVEEILAATDTQYF. DNA for the CDR3: TGCAGCGTTGAAGAGATCCTAGCGGCCACAGATACGCAGTATTTT.

This chain links TRBV2 with TRBJ1-4; 9 bases are a match to TRBD1. The CDR3 contains 13 residues. Germline V gene sequence: CDR1 SNHLY, CDR2 FYNNEI. V shed 10 bases, J shed 6 bases, and the junction held 6 bases outside the gene matches. CDR3 in amino acids: CATRDREDEKLFF. The CDR3 DNA is TGTGCCACCAGGGACAGGGAGGATGAAAAACTGTTTTTT. Together with reference TRBV2 and TRBJ1-4, the CDR3 gives the full variable domain: EPEVTQTPSHQVTQMGQEVILRCVPISNHLYFYWYRQILGQKVEFLVSFYNNEISEKSEIFDDQFSVERPDGSNFTLKIRSTKLEDSAMYFCATRDREDEKLFFGSGTQLSVL.

The rearrangement links TRBV27 to TRBJ2-1; TRBD2 matches 8 bases. Germline CDR1 and CDR2: MNHEY and SMNVEV (reference sequence). The length of the CDR3 is 16 residues. The V gene end was trimmed by 0 bases and the J gene end by 6 bases; junction bases not matched to a gene: 7. CDR3 in amino acids: CASSLSSLAGFNEQFF. The CDR3 DNA reads TGTGCCAGCAGTTTATCGTCGCTAGCGGGTTTCAATGAGCAGTTCTTC.

There are a few counts of this clone. The chain couples TRBV4-3 to TRBJ1-6, with TRBD1 matching 7 bases. J gave up 7 bases and V 1 base, and 7 bases lay outside the gene matches. The CDR3 contains 16 residues. The V gene's germline CDR1 is LGHNA and CDR2 YSLEER. The CDR3 here is CASSQGTGTENSPLHF. CDR3 in DNA: TGCGCCAGCAGCCAAGGAACCGGGACAGAGAATTCACCCCTCCACTTT.

The chain is built from TRBV7-9 and TRBJ2-1; 10 nucleotides line up with TRBD2. The junction had 11 bases not matched to a gene; V was cut back by 5 bases and J by 4 bases. The CDR3 runs to 17 residues. Germline CDR1 reads SEHNR; CDR2 reads FQNEAQ (reference sequence). CDR3 sequence reads: CASSQAATSGDYNEQFF. The DNA for the CDR3 is TGTGCCAGCAGCCAAGCGGCTACTAGCGGGGATTACAATGAGCAGTTCTTC.

J is TRBJ2-1 and V is TRBV19; 9 bases are shared with TRBD1. CDR1 and CDR2 from the germline V gene are LNHDA and SQIVND (reference sequence). The CDR3 consists of 12 residues. With 9 bases clipped from V and 16 bases from J, the junction kept 13 bases outside the gene matches. This chain's CDR3 is CASKDYRDREFF. CDR3 in DNA: TGTGCCAGCAAAGACTACCGGGACAGGGAATTCTTC. The variable domain in full, with the rest retrieved from reference TRBV19 and TRBJ2-1, is DGGITQSPKYLFRKEGQNVTLSCEQNLNHDAMYWYRQDPGQGLRLIYYSQIVNDFQKGDIAEGYSVSREKKESFPLTVTSAQKNPTAFYLCASKDYRDREFFGPGTRLTVL.

This chain links TRBV27 with TRBJ2-3; tentatively, D is TRBD1 (5 bases). Trimming left V 7 bases short and J 2 bases short, with 16 bases between. Germline V gene data show CDR1 as MNHEY and CDR2 as SMNVEV (reference sequence). The CDR3 contains 15 residues. Here the CDR3 DNA reads TGTGCCAGCATGTGGGGCTGGTCAAACACAGATACGCAGTATTTT. Protein: CASMWGWSNTDTQYF.

The genes are TRBV28 and TRBJ2-5, with a tentative D call TRBD1 (6 bases). The V end was cut by 2 bases, the J end by 2 bases, with 9 bases between. The length of the CDR3 is 14 residues. Germline CDR1 is MDHEN and CDR2 is SYDVKM. CDR3 sequence: CASSLQGQQETQYF. The CDR3 nucleotides read TGTGCCAGCAGTTTACAGGGGCAACAAGAGACCCAGTACTTC.

The V gene is TRBV18, the J gene TRBJ1-3; perhaps TRBD1 as D (5 bases). The CDR3 has 17 amino acids. Germline CDR1 is KGHSH and CDR2 is LQKENI. V lost 2 bases and J 0 bases, leaving 14 bases between the germline ends. The CDR3 nucleotides read TGTGCCAGCTCACCAGGGGCGCGGGGCATCTCTGGAAACACCATATATTTT. It codes for CASSPGARGISGNTIYF.

This rearrangement joins TRBV4-3 to TRBJ2-5; TRBD1 agrees at 7 bases. Germline CDR1 reads LGHNA; CDR2 reads YSLEER. The V and J ends lost 3 bases and 4 bases, in that order; junction bases with no gene match: 8. The CDR3 runs to 15 residues. The CDR3 DNA sequence: TGCGCCAGCAGCCAGAGAACAGGGGCGGGAGAGACCCAGTACTTC. The encoded protein is CASSQRTGAGETQYF.

This chain uses TRBV7-7 with TRBJ2-3; 10 bases are shared with TRBD2. V gave up 5 bases and J gave up 4 bases; unmatched junction bases: 6. Germline V gene sequence: CDR1 SSHAT, CDR2 FNYEAQ (reference sequence). The CDR3 consists of 15 residues. The CDR3 is CASSLSGGISDTQYF. The CDR3 nucleotides read TGTGCCAGCAGCCTTAGCGGGGGGATATCAGATACGCAGTATTTT.

This clone was counted a single time. V and J are TRBV11-2 and TRBJ2-2; 13 positions agree with TRBD2. Looked up from germline, CDR1 is SGHAT and CDR2 is FQNNGV. The CDR3 sequence is 19 residues long. V was clipped by 0 bases and J by 6 bases; unmatched bases: 10. The CDR3 DNA reads TGTGCCAGCAGCTTAGAACTAGCGGGGGGGCCGGTCAGGGCCGGGGAGCTGTTTTTT. Translation gives CASSLELAGGPVRAGELFF.

This clone was seen more than once but under ten times. The CDR3 region has the DNA TGTGCCAGCAGAGTAGCGGAGGAACAGCCCCAGCATTTT. Its translation is CASRVAEEQPQHF. The chain is built from TRBV6-1 and TRBJ1-5, with D unresolved. From germline, CDR1 is MNHNS and CDR2 SASEGT. The CDR3 is made up of 13 amino acids. Trimming removed 6 bases at V and 7 bases at J, with 13 bases between.

As DNA, the CDR3 is TGTGCCAGCAGTTTAAGCCCATACGAGCAGTACTTC. Translating gives CASSLSPYEQYF. The gene calls are TRBV6-5 and TRBJ2-7; D gene ambiguous. The CDR3 has 12 residues. V was clipped by 4 bases and J by 4 bases, with 8 bases between them. CDR1 MNHEY and CDR2 SVGAGI come from the germline V gene.

This chain joins TRBV5-4 and TRBJ2-5, with TRBD2 identical over 11 bases. V gave up 4 bases and J gave up 2 bases; unmatched junction bases: 7. The CDR3 runs to 16 residues. Germline-derived CDR1 and CDR2 are SGHNT and YYREEE (reference sequence). As DNA, the CDR3 is TGTGCCAGCAGCCCGGCCAGACTAGCGGGACAAGAGACCCAGTACTTC. Amino acids: CASSPARLAGQETQYF.

This clone was observed a handful of times. This chain connects TRBV9 to TRBJ1-1; the D gene is possibly TRBD1 (5 bases). Germline V lookup: CDR1 SGDLS, CDR2 YYNGEE. V was clipped by 4 bases and J by 1 base, with 14 bases between them. The CDR3 loop spans 15 amino acids. CDR3 coding DNA: TGTGCCAGCAGCCCTCATAGGGGCTCGAACACTGAAGCTTTCTTT. Protein: CASSPHRGSNTEAFF.

V and J are TRBV29-1 and TRBJ2-7; 8 bases match TRBD1. Germline CDR1 reads SQVTM; CDR2 reads ANQGSEA. CDR3 length: 13 residues. V gave up 5 bases and J gave up 3 bases; unmatched junction bases: 6. CDR3 bases: TGCAGCGTTCAGCGGACAGGGAGCTACGAGCAGTACTTC. It codes for CSVQRTGSYEQYF.

This chain uses TRBV7-9 with TRBJ1-5; TRBD1 might be the D (6 bases). Trimming shortened V by 4 bases and J by 0 bases, and 13 bases separated the two germline ends. Germline V gives CDR1 SEHNR, CDR2 FQNEAQ (reference sequence). The CDR3 is 16 amino acids. The CDR3 sequence is CASSSPGDRSNQPQHF. For the CDR3, the DNA is TGTGCCAGCAGCTCCCCAGGGGATCGTAGCAATCAGCCCCAGCATTTT.

This clone was detected a few times. The gene calls are TRBV25-1 and TRBJ1-5; possible D gene TRBD1, 6 bases. The germline gives CDR1 MGHDK, CDR2 SYGVNS. Trimming shortened V by 2 bases and J by 3 bases, and 8 bases separated the two germline ends. This CDR3 comprises 14 residues. The CDR3 coding sequence is TGTGCCAGCAGTGAACAGGGGTTCAATCAGCCCCAGCATTTT. Translated: CASSEQGFNQPQHF.